The clone carrying this T cell receptor (beta chain) came up a few times. Its cognate antigen is unknown. The data stem from a study of T cell responses to AZD1222 COVID-19 vaccine. Study-wide points: AZD1222 recipients seropositive at baseline numbered only five to seven. White British ancestry dominated among donors, who included more females, and clonal diversity was possibly underestimated.

The CDR3 is 12 amino acids. Trimming took 6 bases from V and 7 from J, leaving 12 bases between them. The method was immunoSEQ multiplex PCR; TCRdb's version includes in-frame clones alone and lacks a portion of them. This sample has 75,000 to 90,000 clones, with approximately 83% found just once. This TCR was sampled from an adult who received the AZD1222 COVID-19 vaccine. The chain carries TRBV12-3 or TRBV12-4 and TRBJ2-5; no clear D gene. Sample: peripheral blood, taken 28 days after the second AZD1222 dose. For the CDR3, the DNA is TGTGCCAGCAGGACCACCGTAGGGACCCAGTACTTC. Translated: CASRTTVGTQYF.